This T cell receptor (beta chain) was obtained from a study of blood T cell repertoires in COVID-19. Turning to the study itself: COVID-19 samples collected from the United States, Italy and Spain covered acute and convalescent phases. Sources were T cells, B-cell-depleted T cells, or PBMCs; the material itself was cDNA or gDNA.

The CDR3 has 15 residues. Germline-derived CDR1 and CDR2 are SGHRS and YFSETQ. V was pared by 1 base and J by 4 bases, with 11 bases between. Methods used by the authors: Reference gene primer amplification in the assay estimated nucleated cell counts. Using immunoSEQ multiplex PCR, the repertoire was profiled, and TCRdb retains in-frame clones only, with some absent. D and trimming come from the DNA, and the V and J calls and clone size come from that table. The table includes about 170,000 clones, 84% detected once. The TCR comes from a man between 65 and 80 years old with active or convalescent COVID-19. This sequence joins TRBV5-1 and TRBJ2-2; D might be TRBD2 (6 bases). Sequenced material: peripheral blood. This CDR3 is CASSLREPPTGELFF. The CDR3 region has the DNA TGCGCCAGCAGCTTGCGGGAGCCCCCCACCGGGGAGCTGTTTTTT.